This TCR beta chain came from a study of T cell responses to AZD1222 COVID-19 vaccine. At the level of the study: Second-dose intervals of approximately 4 or approximately 12 weeks were pooled. Whole-study findings and limits: Baseline antibody screening turned up just a handful of seropositive AZD1222 recipients. Repertoire samples came only from after the peak T cell response.

There are 12 residues in the CDR3. Germline assignment: CDR1 SEHNR and CDR2 FQNEAQ (reference sequence). V lost 8 bases to trimming and J lost 10 bases, with 17 bases between them. Comments on this clone: Its antigen is unknown.

Sequencing used immunoSEQ multiplex PCR; TCRdb keeps in-frame clones, though not all of them. This table has some 200,000 clones, approximately 92% appearing once. The sample here was peripheral blood, taken on day 0 of AZD1222 vaccination. This sequence was found in an adult in good health. This chain uses TRBV7-9 with TRBJ1-2, with D perhaps TRBD1 (5 bases). This chain's CDR3 is CASFEGPSAYTF. CDR3 nucleotides: TGTGCCAGCTTCGAGGGACCTTCCGCCTACACCTTC.